Presented here are 8 T cell receptor beta chains from one specimen sequenced in a study of blood T cell repertoires in COVID-19. This table comes from immunoSEQ multiplex PCR, and its TCRdb copy is limited to in-frame clones, with some not included. The profile shows around 200,000 clones, less than 90% of them singletons. The sample comprised PBMCs or T cells enriched from blood (not recorded which). These receptors were collected from a woman between 45 and 65 years old in a cohort exposed to, infected with or recovered from COVID-19 (not recorded which).

The V and J genes are TRBV2 and TRBJ2-4; 8 bases are a match to TRBD2. Germline V lookup: CDR1 SNHLY, CDR2 FYNNEI. Germline trimming cut 5 bases from V and 12 bases from J; bases unmatched to any gene: 15. CDR3 size: 15 residues. CDR3: CASSRTGPTGGDQYF. Written as DNA, the CDR3 is TGTGCCAGCAGTCGAACCGGGCCCACGGGGGGGGATCAGTACTTC.

The chain recombines TRBV7-8 with TRBJ1-3; D is ambiguous. CDR1 is SGHVS and CDR2 is FQNEAQ in the germline V gene. CDR3 length equals 15 residues. V was shortened by 5 bases and J by 0 bases, with 11 bases between the two germline ends. Here the CDR3 reads CASSAQESSGNTIYF. The CDR3 coding sequence is TGTGCCAGCAGCGCCCAGGAATCCTCTGGAAACACCATATATTTT.

This chain joins TRBV11-2 and TRBJ1-2; TRBD1 is a possible D gene (5 bases). Germline V gene sequence: CDR1 SGHAT, CDR2 FQNNGV. This CDR3 is built from 13 residues. Trimming removed 4 bases at V and 8 bases at J, with 14 bases between. In nucleotides, the CDR3 is TGTGCCAGCAGCTCGGACATCGCTGGAGGCTACACCTTC. This sequence encodes CASSSDIAGGYTF.

This clone was seen only once. The chain carries TRBV28 and TRBJ2-2; D is uncertain. Trimming removed 6 bases at V and 1 base at J, with 9 bases between. The CDR3 is 14 amino acids. Germline CDR1 and CDR2: MDHEN and SYDVKM. The CDR3 DNA is TGTGCCAGCAGCTATAGACAGAACACCGGGGAGCTGTTTTTT. It translates to CASSYRQNTGELFF.

The DNA of the CDR3 is TGTGCCAGCTCACCGAGCCCTAGCGGGGGGGGAGATACGCAGTATTTT. As protein: CASSPSPSGGGDTQYF. This chain uses TRBV18 with TRBJ2-3; TRBD2 agrees at 12 bases. J gave up 5 bases and V 3 bases, and 6 bases lay outside the gene matches. Germline V gene data show CDR1 as KGHSH and CDR2 as LQKENI. The CDR3 extends over 16 amino acids. The complete variable domain, with remaining parts taken from reference TRBV18 and TRBJ2-3, reads NAGVMQNPRHLVRRRGQEARLRCSPMKGHSHVYWYRQLPEEGLKFMVYLQKENIIDESGMPKERFSAEFPKEGPSILRIQQVVRGDSAAYFCASSPSPSGGGDTQYFGPGTRLTVL.

This clone occurred a few times. The chain links TRBV6-4 to TRBJ1-2; 9 positions match TRBD1. Germline CDR1 is MRHNA and CDR2 is SNTAGT. This CDR3 has 14 residues. The junction had 9 bases not matched to a gene; V was cut back by 6 bases and J by 7 bases. The CDR3 region is CASSPQGANGGYTF. CDR3 DNA: TGTGCCAGCAGCCCACAGGGGGCGAACGGTGGCTACACCTTC.

The CDR3 DNA follows: TGTGCCAGCAGTACCGGGACAGGAAATAGCAATCAGCCCCAGCATTTT. Translating it yields CASSTGTGNSNQPQHF. V usage is TRBV28 and J usage is TRBJ1-5; 8 bases align to TRBD1. The trim removed 5 bases at V and 0 bases at J, leaving 6 bases unmatched. The CDR3 is made up of 16 amino acids. CDR1 MDHEN and CDR2 SYDVKM come from the germline V gene.

V usage is TRBV2 and J usage is TRBJ1-5; no reliable D call. CDR3 length: 12 amino acids. Trimming removed 2 bases from V and 4 bases from J, with 3 bases in between. Per the germline V gene, CDR1 is SNHLY and CDR2 is FYNNEI. CDR3 bases: TGTGCCAGCAGTGAATATAATCAGCCCCAGCATTTT. Protein: CASSEYNQPQHF.